The sample holds a few counts of the clone carrying this T cell receptor beta chain. Its antigen is unknown. A junction boundary mismatches the germline segment, possibly from a read error. TCRdb redid the calling of the RT-PCR reads with MiXCR, one entry per CDR3 protein. In the table there are 300,000 to 350,000 distinct CDR3 sequences, approximately 23% of which are singletons. The sample is drawn from a study of response to subunit inactivated influenza vaccine. Overall study results and limits: New T cells are recruited in small numbers by each seasonal influenza vaccination, according to the authors' suggestion.

The sequence was collected from a man aged 45-69 years who received an inactivated influenza vaccine. This sample comprised PBMCs from blood, obtained less than 22 months after vaccination.

Here the CDR3 reads CATPGPRPAF. The CDR3 bases are TGTGCCACGCCGGGACCCAGGCCGGCCTTC. V gene TRBV10-3 combines with J gene TRBJ1-2, with a tentative D call TRBD1 (5 bases). Germline assignment: CDR1 ENHRY and CDR2 SYGVKD. The CDR3 extends over 10 amino acids.